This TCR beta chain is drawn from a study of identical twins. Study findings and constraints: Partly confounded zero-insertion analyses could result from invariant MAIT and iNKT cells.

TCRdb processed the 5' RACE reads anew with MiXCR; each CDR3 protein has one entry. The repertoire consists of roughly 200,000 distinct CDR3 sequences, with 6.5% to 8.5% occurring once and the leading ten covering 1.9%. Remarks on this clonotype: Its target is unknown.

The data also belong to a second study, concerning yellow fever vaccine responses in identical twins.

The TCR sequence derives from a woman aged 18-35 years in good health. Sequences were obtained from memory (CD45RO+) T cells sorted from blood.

The CDR3 nucleotides are TGTGCCAGCAGCTATAGCGGGGGAGGTTCGAATGAGCAGTTCTTC. It codes for CASSYSGGGSNEQFF. The rearrangement links TRBV11-3 to TRBJ2-1; TRBD2 agrees at 9 bases. CDR3 length equals 15 residues. The germline V gene encodes CDR1 SGHNT and CDR2 YENEEA. Trimming took 4 bases from V and 7 from J; bases not matched to a gene: 8.